This T cell receptor beta chain was sequenced for a study of cytomegalovirus exposure and HLA in healthy donors (dated by TCRdb to the late 2010s). With respect to the entire study: According to an earlier analysis of a few hundred of the donors, about 179 million T cells yielded roughly 110 million unique TCR beta sequences and about 300 Gb of sequence data. All discovery cohort repertoires had been generated on a single sequencing platform. The number of donors typed differed by locus, with roughly 629-640 for A, B, C, DRB1 and DQB1, over 500 for DQA1, some 570 for DPA1, and approximately 470 for DPB1. To study patterns of TCR occurrence, a later analysis re-analyzed previously published TCR beta repertoires from 666 donors and added high-resolution HLA genotyping. The genetic ancestry cluster associated with self-reported Caucasian donors included around four fifths of the 398 genotyped donors. On average, roughly 240,000 unique TCR beta nucleotide sequences were sequenced per donor among some 420 genotyped donors of the cohort, with approximately 18% of those sequences being non-productive. Rather than drawing on any new phenotypic data, the later analysis identified candidate immune exposures from TCR beta sequences and the way those sequences occurred across donors. The study combined high-throughput TCR immunosequencing, statistical association of individual TCRs with disease status, and machine learning to predict cytomegalovirus infection status. A separate validation cohort of roughly 110 different subjects was used in addition to the approximately 700-subject first cohort. The study aimed to test whether signatures of past pathogen exposure could be identified by cataloging public T cell receptors. To decide whether each TCR beta V gene segment behaved as functional or pseudogenic, an earlier analysis of nearly 600 of the donors relied on high-throughput TCR beta sequencing. Alongside the repertoire data, information on donor age, sex, ethnicity and CMV serostatus was compiled. Using immunosequencing, the study profiled T cell repertoires from around 680 subjects and related those repertoires to cytomegalovirus serostatus. Genome-wide SNP genotypes for about 65% of the 666 donors were used in a later genetic analysis, which treated that subset as a discovery cohort. About 320 gigabases of sequencing data and around 87 million unique TCR sequences were included in an early release covering 550 to 800 HLA-typed donors. Class I and class II HLA loci were covered by the typing at four-digit resolution. A few DR-DQ haplotypes were handled as single units for association and clustering because linkage in the cohort was strong. The investigation overall reported the following: Broadly in line with IMGT annotations, most TCR beta V segments showed up in productive rearrangements about 87% or about 30% of the time in an earlier analysis of 587 of the donors. Linkage disequilibrium might explain the correlated functional status among segregating V segments, but an unknown experimental factor could not be excluded. In a later genetic analysis, fewer N-insertions in productive TCRs were reported among donors in an Asian-associated ancestry cluster than the roughly 700-donor mean. In this cohort, only TCR beta chains were sequenced, and detectable features were limited by the absence of alpha or paired-chain data. A further reported finding was that TCR beta sequences accurately predicted the HLA-A and HLA-B alleles for most subjects in the first cohort. Because some donors lacked HLA typing at each locus, the association tests relied only on the typed subset. According to a later analysis, parvovirus B19, influenza, CMV and Epstein-Barr virus appeared linked to several top co-occurrence clusters. An association between a missense DCLRE1C variant and V-gene and J-gene trimming of TCR beta chains was found in a later genetic analysis and replicated in an independent cohort. In a later analysis, about 17,000 TCR beta sequences were associated with specific HLA alleles at a false discovery rate of 0.05. Most CMV-associated TCR beta chains appeared to be HLA-restricted in a later analysis, and the HLA associations seemed to be driven largely by CMV exposure. Three of the identified cytomegalovirus-associated TCR beta chains were confirmed in vitro to be specific for cytomegalovirus antigens. The authors suggested that the approach could potentially be extended to other disease states and immunological phenotypes. Some IMGT-functional V segments, including TRBV6-2 and TRBV6-3, could not be told apart with the 87-base-pair reads, so those segments were excluded. Roughly uniform sequencing depth across donors was assumed in presence/absence analyses, although this assumption may not hold. The earlier analysis of 450 to 700 of the donors excluded 15 to 20 rarely observed V segments, including chromosome 9 orphons, because counts were too low. In the study, approximately 150 TCR beta chains were listed as associated with cytomegalovirus. In a later analysis, HLA-associated TCR beta chains were found to be more clonally expanded and to have lower generation probabilities than equally common non-associated chains. CMV serostatus was the only immune exposure information available for the cohort. The sequencing pipeline was judged likely to have produced a cluster of highly shared sequence variants as a technical artifact. In a later analysis, the rate of TCR association differed among HLA loci, with DRB1 alleles having the most associated TCRs and HLA-C alleles having the fewest. While some public TCRs were present in many individuals, most TCR sequences turned up only very rarely across donors. In both the original and validation cohorts, the classifier was reported to diagnose cytomegalovirus status with high specificity and sensitivity. When HLA alleles, especially DR and DQ, strongly co-occurred, attributing TCR associations to individual alleles was difficult.

From cysteine to phenylalanine, the CDR3 is 15 amino acids long. Of the read, only the CDR3 DNA is kept; its 45 bases are in frame from base 1. Trimming takes 5 bases from V and 8 bases from J, and the germline ends sit 18 bases apart. CDR1 is given as SGHVS and CDR2 as FQNEAQ, both from the germline V gene. Library generation was performed with the immunoSEQ multiplex PCR assay. For the multiplex PCR, a mixture combining 60 forward primers for TCR Vbeta segments and 13 reverse primers for TCR Jbeta segments was used. Amplification of the CDR3 region of rearranged TCR beta genes was performed with a multiplex PCR assay on genomic DNA. On the Illumina HiSeq System, the amplified TCR beta libraries were sequenced as 87-base-pair reads. Processing in the source paper ran as follows. A later analysis tallied some 79 million unique TCR beta chains across the roughly 610 repertoires, and approximately 12 million of those chains were shared by two or more donors. Raw reads were error-corrected and collapsed into unique sequences with a nearest-neighbor algorithm that merged closely related sequences to remove PCR and sequencing errors. V, D and J gene segments were assigned by aligning CDR3 sequences to IMGT reference sequences. Each retained sequence needed at least a six-nucleotide match to both a V gene segment and a J gene segment. A rearrangement was called productive if the CDR3 had no stop codons and remained in frame with V and J, and every other rearrangement was called non-productive. CDR3 was defined according to IMGT convention as the region running from the second conserved V-encoded cysteine to the conserved J-encoded phenylalanine. In an earlier analysis of 550 to 650 of the donors, sequences lacking an unambiguous match to a single V gene segment were excluded. An earlier analysis of some 610 of the donors called V segments functional above 56.7% productive rearrangements and segregating when the between-donor standard deviation exceeded 5%. A statistical classification framework was built to diagnose cytomegalovirus status from the catalog of TCR beta chain sequences. In a later analysis, V and J genes were assigned by comparing TCR nucleotide sequences against IMGT/GENE-DB human TR gene sequences. A later analysis assigned CDR3 sequences and most-parsimonious VDJ recombination scenarios with the TCRdist pipeline. In a later analysis, each TCR beta chain was defined by its CDR3 amino acid sequence together with its V-gene family, and reads lacking a unique V-gene family were excluded. In a later analysis, fewer than 600 highly shared, low-generation-probability nucleotide sequences were removed to address suspected cross-contamination and a sequencing artifact. In a later analysis, a clonal expansion index for each public chain was calculated from normalized within-repertoire ranks of inferred template counts. In a later analysis, generation probabilities were computed using a VDJ recombination model fitted to out-of-frame rearrangements, and the results were checked against IGoR. A later analysis scored TCR-TCR, TCR-HLA and TCR-CMV co-occurrence with hypergeometric tests, applying a repertoire-size bias correction to TCR pairs. To estimate false discovery rates, a later analysis permuted the HLA or CMV assignments 20 times. In a later analysis, co-occurring TCRs were grouped using DBSCAN, and TCRdist sequence similarity was added for clustering within HLA-allele-positive subsets. Co-occurrence clustering excluded repertoires with fewer than 30,000 or more than 120,000 public chains, plus five with anomalous nucleotide sharing. In TCRdb, the immuneACCESS table is reduced to in-frame sequences with V and J assigned. These tables do not hold every clone; where another copy was compared, an unresolved V gene accounts for under half, and the others remain unexplained. Clonal size and the V and J genes are those of that table, whereas D and trimming came from the DNA. This sample lists about 92,000 clones; over 70% were detected once. The ten largest clonotypes hold roughly 1.1% of the sample.

The cohort consisted of 650 to 700 healthy bone marrow donors. At the time of sampling, all cohort members were nominally healthy, though unrecorded immune exposures were likely present. The donor tested CMV seropositive and was one of the 289 seropositive cohort members. Each donor provided a peripheral blood sample, and peripheral blood mononuclear cells were used for TCR beta sequencing. The Qiagen DNeasy Blood Extraction Kit was used to extract genomic DNA from the blood cell samples. This clone was seen a handful of times. Its antigen remains undetermined. Base qualities are not recorded, but no much larger clone differs from it by a single base.

The chain links TRBV7-8 with TRBJ1-4; perhaps TRBD1 is the D gene, with 6 bases matching. The sequencing input was PBMCs. The clonotype comes from a girl aged 2 to 9 in good health and CMV-seropositive. The sequenced DNA is TGTGCCAGCAGCGAAGGGGGGGAATCGTACGAAAAACTGTTTTTT. Its coded protein is CASSEGGESYEKLFF.